These 18 T cell receptor beta chains share one sample of origin, sequenced in a study of regulatory T cells in long-lasting Graves disease (dated by TCRdb to the early 2020s). Library generation was performed with multiplex PCR. Instrument on record: Illumina HiSeq 4000. iRepertoire HTBI primers and Arm-PCR amplification of CDR3 regions were used to construct TCR beta libraries. TCRdb reworked the public reads: Q25 trimming with fastp, MiXCR clone assembly, productive beta chains retained. CDR3 protein sequences are deduplicated, and each keeps its most common genes and DNA. In all, the sample holds hundreds of thousands of distinct CDR3 sequences, and 15% to 20% of those were seen once. 15% to 20% of the sample comes from the top ten. The sample's time point label is to be understood as: newly diagnosed GD, antithyroid drugs for less than 3 months. For both TCR sequencing and RNA sequencing, RNA was extracted from PBMCs using TRIzol.

The same specimen was also included in a second study, on T cells in Graves' hyperthyroidism and ophthalmopathy.

The source material was peripheral blood mononuclear cells (PBMCs), sampled at new diagnosis, from a patient treated with antithyroid drugs. These receptors originate from a woman between 25 and 40 years old with Graves disease. Donor details come from another sample of the same person, matched by shared clones.

This clonotype has ten or more counts. This rearrangement joins TRBV10-3 to TRBJ2-1; TRBD2 aligns across 10 bases. V gave up 7 bases and J gave up 5 bases; unmatched junction bases: 14. Germline V lookup: CDR1 ENHRY, CDR2 SYGVKD. This CDR3 contains 17 residues. The CDR3 DNA is TGTGCCATCACTCCAAACTTAGCGGGAGGAACTAACAATGAGCAGTTCTTC. It translates to CAITPNLAGGTNNEQFF.

This clonotype was seen only a few times. The rearrangement links TRBV19 to TRBJ1-1; D is perhaps TRBD1 (6 bases). The V end lost 3 bases, the J end lost 9 bases, and 8 bases lay between the germline ends. The germline CDR1 and CDR2 sequences are LNHDA and SQIVND (reference sequence). This CDR3 comprises 11 residues. The CDR3 reads CASSIWDKAFF. The CDR3 region has the DNA TGTGCCAGTAGTATCTGGGACAAAGCTTTCTTT.

This clonotype was observed a few times. J is TRBJ2-1 and V is TRBV5-1, with 12 bases that match TRBD2. Germline-derived CDR1 and CDR2 are SGHRS and YFSETQ. This CDR3 has 16 amino acids. Trimming removed 2 bases from V and 9 bases from J; junction bases left unmatched: 9. CDR3 sequence reads: CASSFASGRARSEQFF. DNA for the CDR3: TGCGCCAGCAGCTTCGCTAGCGGGAGGGCCAGGAGTGAGCAGTTCTTC. Complete variable domain (other parts from reference TRBV5-1 and TRBJ2-1): KAGVTQTPRYLIKTRGQQVTLSCSPISGHRSVSWYQQTPGQGLQFLFEYFSETQRNKGNFPGRFSGRQFSNSRSEMNVSTLELGDSALYLCASSFASGRARSEQFFGPGTRLTVL.

This clonotype was counted many times. This chain uses TRBV5-5 with TRBJ2-1, with 11 bases fitting TRBD2. Germline lookup yields CDR1 SGHKS and CDR2 YYEKEE (reference sequence). V was clipped by 8 bases and J by 8 bases; unmatched bases: 9. This CDR3 spans 14 amino acids. The CDR3 region has the DNA TGTGCCAGTACGACTAGCGGGGAGGAGGATGAGCAGTTCTTC. This gives the protein CASTTSGEEDEQFF.

V is TRBV7-3 and J is TRBJ2-7; D is possibly TRBD2 (5 bases). The CDR3 covers 15 residues. V lost 5 bases and J 4 bases, leaving 18 bases between the germline ends. Per the germline V gene, CDR1 is SGHTA and CDR2 is FQGTGA. The CDR3 DNA sequence: TGTGCCAGCAGCATCCGACCGGGAATGGAATACGAGCAGTACTTC. Amino acid sequence: CASSIRPGMEYEQYF. Together with reference TRBV7-3 and TRBJ2-7, the CDR3 gives the full variable domain: GAGVSQTPSNKVTEKGKYVELRCDPISGHTALYWYRQSLGQGPEFLIYFQGTGAADDSGLPNDRFFAVRPEGSVSTLKIQRTERGDSAVYLCASSIRPGMEYEQYFGPGTRLTVT.

In the case of this clonotype: Since a far larger clone is one base different, this is likely a read error. The genes are TRBV2 and TRBJ2-1; D is uncertain. Between the trimmed V and J ends, which lost 0 bases and 10 bases, there was a span of 13 bases. Germline V lookup: CDR1 SNHLY, CDR2 FYNNEI. There are 14 residues in the CDR3. The DNA of the CDR3 is TGTGCCAGCAGTGAAGCTCGACCTCCCTACGAGCAGTTCTTC. Residues: CASSEARPPYEQFF.

This clonotype was picked up many times. The V and J genes are TRBV6-2 or TRBV6-3 and TRBJ1-5; tentative D call: TRBD1 (6 bases). Trimming shortened V by 5 bases and J by 3 bases, and 11 bases separated the two germline ends. This CDR3 is 14 amino acids long. The germline gives CDR1 MNHEY, CDR2 SVGEGT. CDR3 loop: CASSNRDNNQPQHF. The CDR3 region has the DNA TGTGCCAGCAGTAACCGGGACAACAATCAGCCCCAGCATTTT.

The J gene is TRBJ1-2, the V gene TRBV7-9; TRBD1 matches 7 bases. The CDR3 contains 15 residues. Germline CDR1 SEHNR, CDR2 FQNEAQ (reference sequence). V dropped 2 bases and J dropped 6; count of bases not matched to a gene: 9. The CDR3 sequence: CASSLQGDARNGYTF. The CDR3 DNA reads TGTGCCAGCAGCTTACAGGGGGACGCAAGAAATGGCTACACCTTC.

This clonotype was observed at least ten times. One junction end does not reproduce the germline sequence, and a read error may be involved. V usage is TRBV2 and J usage is TRBJ2-7; unclear D gene. From germline, CDR1 is SNHLY and CDR2 FYNNEI. This CDR3 has 11 amino acids. CDR3 region: CASSESVPWHF. Written as DNA, the CDR3 is TGTGCCAGCAGTGAAAGTGTGCCCTGGCACTTC.

This clonotype was found a few times. The chain joins TRBV28 to TRBJ1-3; D is unclear. CDR3 length equals 15 residues. Trimming removed 2 bases from V and 2 bases from J, with 10 bases in between. In germline, CDR1 is MDHEN, CDR2 SYDVKM. CDR3 DNA: TGTGCCAGCAGTTTAAATTTGGTAACTGGAAACACCATATATTTT. As protein: CASSLNLVTGNTIYF.

This clonotype was seen ten or more times. The chain has TRBV6-1 and TRBJ1-1; 10 bases are shared with TRBD1. Germline CDR1 reads MNHNS; CDR2 reads SASEGT. The CDR3 loop spans 12 amino acids. The V segment lost 9 bases and the J segment 11 bases; nucleotides outside the gene matches: 9. DNA of the CDR3: TGTGCCAGTCGGGGGACAGGGGCGCGGGCTTTCTTT. This encodes CASRGTGARAFF.

In this sample, this clonotype turned up many times. V is TRBV6-5 and J is TRBJ1-1; tentative D call: TRBD1 (5 bases). V lost 0 bases, J lost 0 bases, and 11 bases lay in between. Germline lookup yields CDR1 MNHEY and CDR2 SVGAGI. The CDR3 has 16 amino acids. The CDR3 loop reads CASSYSSGRMNTEAFF. The DNA of the CDR3 is TGTGCCAGCAGTTACTCATCGGGACGGATGAACACTGAAGCTTTCTTT.

This clonotype was observed at least ten times. The rearrangement uses TRBV28 and TRBJ2-7; D gene ambiguous. In germline, CDR1 is MDHEN, CDR2 SYDVKM. The V gene lost 7 bases and the J gene lost 0 bases, with 10 bases spanning the gap. The length of the CDR3 is 13 residues. CDR3: CASTLGGSYEQYF. The CDR3, as DNA: TGTGCCAGCACACTGGGTGGCTCCTACGAGCAGTACTTC.

This chain connects TRBV14 to TRBJ2-7, with D perhaps TRBD1 or TRBD2 (5 bases each). In germline, CDR1 is SGHDN, CDR2 FVKESK. Trimming removed 0 bases at V and 6 bases at J, with 18 bases between. CDR3 length: 16 residues. CDR3 loop: CASSQDGTISGGEQYF. The CDR3 region has the DNA TGTGCCAGCAGCCAAGATGGGACGATATCGGGTGGCGAGCAGTACTTC.

This clonotype has a count of ten or more. The rearrangement uses TRBV30 and TRBJ2-1; D not certain. Germline V gene sequence: CDR1 GTSNPN, CDR2 SVGIG (reference sequence). This CDR3 is 13 amino acids long. V was shortened by 3 bases and J by 9 bases, with 15 bases between the two germline ends. The CDR3 DNA follows: TGTGCCTGGAGCGTGTGGGGTCCACCTGAGCAGTTCTTC. Translation: CAWSVWGPPEQFF. The full variable domain, its missing parts supplied by reference TRBV30 and TRBJ2-1, is SQTIHQWPATLVQPVGSPLSLECTVEGTSNPNLYWYRQAAGRGLQLLFYSVGIGQISSEVPQNLSASRPQDRQFILSSKKLLLSDSGFYLCAWSVWGPPEQFFGPGTRLTVL.

This clonotype has more than one count but fewer than ten. The gene calls are TRBV25-1 and TRBJ2-5; tentatively, D is TRBD2 (5 bases). V gave up 6 bases and J gave up 5 bases, with 16 bases separating them. Looked up from germline, CDR1 is MGHDK and CDR2 is SYGVNS. The CDR3 totals 14 residues. CDR3 coding DNA: TGTGCCAGCAGCCTCGTAGGTAGCGCGGAGACCCAGTACTTC. The encoded protein is CASSLVGSAETQYF.

This clonotype was counted a few times. The chain is built from TRBV19 and TRBJ2-1, with 8 bases fitting TRBD2. Trimming at V came to 3 bases and at J to 6 bases, leaving 4 bases not matched to a gene. The CDR3 sequence is 14 residues long. CDR1 and CDR2 from the germline V gene are LNHDA and SQIVND (reference sequence). CDR3 amino acids: CASSIREGLNEQFF. The CDR3 coding sequence is TGTGCCAGTAGTATCCGGGAGGGCCTCAATGAGCAGTTCTTC.

This clonotype was picked up a small number of times. The J gene is TRBJ2-5, the V gene TRBV7-9, with 9 bases lining up with TRBD1. Germline V lookup: CDR1 SEHNR, CDR2 FQNEAQ (reference sequence). After removal of 6 bases from V and 5 bases from J, the junction contained 4 bases not matched to a gene. This CDR3 comprises 13 residues. The chain's CDR3 is CASRSTGGETQYF. CDR3 nucleotide sequence: TGTGCCAGCAGATCGACAGGGGGGGAGACCCAGTACTTC.